Listed here are 32 T cell receptor beta chains from one sample, sequenced in a study of blood T cell repertoires in COVID-19. Sequenced by immunoSEQ multiplex PCR; TCRdb stores in-frame clones only, minus some. The sample lists over 200,000 clones; under 90% were seen once. Sequenced input: peripheral blood. These receptors all stem from a man in his forties or fifties with COVID-19, enrolled during active disease.

Here the CDR3 DNA reads TGTGCCAGTAGTGCCCGGACTAGCGGGAGGACCGGGGAGCTGTTTTTT. Amino acids: CASSARTSGRTGELFF. The chain uses TRBV19 and TRBJ2-2, with 14 bases identical to TRBD2. CDR3 size: 16 residues. Germline loops: CDR1 LNHDA, CDR2 SQIVND (reference sequence). With 5 bases clipped from V and 5 bases from J, the junction kept 4 bases outside the gene matches.

The DNA for the CDR3 is TGTGCCAGCAGCCAAGAACCTAGAAGCTGGGGCTACACCTTC. Translation: CASSQEPRSWGYTF. The V gene is TRBV3-1 (or the pseudogene TRBV3-2), the J gene TRBJ1-2; no firm D call. Trimming took 0 bases from V and 8 from J, leaving 13 bases between them. This CDR3 has 14 amino acids. Looked up from germline, CDR1 is LGHDT and CDR2 is YNNKEL (reference sequence).

V gene TRBV7-8 combines with J gene TRBJ1-2; D is unclear. Trimming pared 6 bases from V and 6 bases from J, leaving 20 bases between. The CDR3 spans 15 residues. CDR1 is SGHVS and CDR2 is FQNEAQ in the germline V gene. The CDR3 region has the DNA TGTGCCAGCAGTATGGGCGGGAGGTCTCTTGATGGCTACACCTTC. It is translated as CASSMGGRSLDGYTF.

The chain recombines TRBV29-1 with TRBJ2-7, with TRBD2 as a possible D gene (6 bases). V lost 4 bases and J 7 bases, leaving 17 bases between the germline ends. This CDR3 region has 13 residues. CDR1 and CDR2 (germline): SQVTM, ANQGSEA. The CDR3 spells CSVGSGRPGEQYF. Written as DNA, the CDR3 is TGCAGCGTTGGTAGCGGAAGGCCTGGGGAGCAGTACTTC.

V and J are TRBV5-1 and TRBJ1-5; possible D gene TRBD1, 6 bases. Germline V CDR1 and CDR2: SGHRS, YFSETQ. V dropped 4 bases and J dropped 5 bases, with 13 bases sitting between them. This CDR3 has 14 amino acids. The CDR3 bases are TGCGCCAGCAGCCCAGAGACAGGAGATCAGCCCCAGCATTTT. Translated: CASSPETGDQPQHF.

The V call is TRBV7-2, the J call TRBJ1-5, with 7 bases lining up with TRBD1. CDR3 length equals 14 residues. Trimming removed 5 bases from V and 5 bases from J; junction bases left unmatched: 6. From germline, CDR1 is SGHTA and CDR2 FQGNSA. The CDR3 nucleotides read TGTGCCAGCAGCCCGACAGGGTTCGATCAGCCCCAGCATTTT. This translates into CASSPTGFDQPQHF.

The chain uses TRBV28 and TRBJ1-2, with 7 nucleotides matching TRBD1. The CDR3 covers 13 residues. The V segment lost 5 bases and the J segment 8 bases; nucleotides outside the gene matches: 8. In germline, CDR1 is MDHEN, CDR2 SYDVKM. This CDR3 reads CASSLDRALGYTF. Written as DNA, the CDR3 is TGTGCCAGCAGTCTTGACAGGGCCCTCGGCTACACCTTC.

V and J are TRBV7-9 and TRBJ1-2; D remains unclear. Germline CDR1 SEHNR, CDR2 FQNEAQ (reference sequence). V shed 7 bases and J shed 6 bases, with 9 bases lying between them. The CDR3 covers 11 residues. CDR3 coding DNA: TGTGCCAGCACTGGAGGGAATGGCTACACCTTC. Encoded protein: CASTGGNGYTF.

This chain connects TRBV6-2 or TRBV6-3 to TRBJ1-2, with 7 bases that match TRBD1. With V trimmed by 5 bases and J by 2 bases, 2 bases remained unmatched. This CDR3 has 13 residues. Germline lookup yields CDR1 MNHEY and CDR2 SVGEGT. The CDR3 DNA reads TGTGCCAGCAGTCGGGACAGCAACTATGGCTACACCTTC. Protein sequence: CASSRDSNYGYTF.

This clone was observed a single time. This chain connects TRBV30 to TRBJ1-1; perhaps TRBD1 as D (5 bases). Germline values: CDR1 GTSNPN, CDR2 SVGIG (reference sequence). Between the trimmed V and J ends, which lost 0 bases and 6 bases, there was a span of 11 bases. The CDR3 has 13 residues. CDR3 DNA sequence: TGTGCCTGGAGTGTACAGACAGTCCCTGAAGCTTTCTTT. The encoded protein is CAWSVQTVPEAFF.

This clone was detected once. The J gene is TRBJ2-7, the V gene TRBV5-1; 11 nucleotides match TRBD2. The CDR3 has 14 residues. Trimming cost V 5 bases and J 4 bases; bases outside gene matches: 5. Per the germline V gene, CDR1 is SGHRS and CDR2 is YFSETQ. DNA for the CDR3: TGCGCCAGCAGGCCCGGGACTAGCGGTTACGAGCAGTACTTC. It translates to CASRPGTSGYEQYF.

The chain combines TRBV5-1 with TRBJ2-7; D might be TRBD2 (7 bases). The V and J ends lost 2 bases and 5 bases respectively, with 17 bases between them. CDR1 and CDR2 (germline): SGHRS, YFSETQ. The CDR3 is 15 residues long. CDR3 DNA: TGCGCCAGCAGCTTATCGGGGGGCCCCCCGAACGAGCAGTACTTC. Amino acid sequence: CASSLSGGPPNEQYF.

The chain carries TRBV9 and TRBJ2-1; D is possibly TRBD1 (5 bases). The V gene lost 0 bases and the J gene lost 4 bases, with 11 bases spanning the gap. Germline lookup yields CDR1 SGDLS and CDR2 YYNGEE. This CDR3 has 15 amino acids. This CDR3 is CASSVGQGRYNEQFF. In DNA, the CDR3 is TGTGCCAGCAGCGTAGGGCAGGGTAGGTACAATGAGCAGTTCTTC.

This chain uses TRBV29-1 with TRBJ2-1; 8 positions match TRBD2. Trimming cost V 4 bases and J 0 bases; bases outside gene matches: 11. In germline, CDR1 is SQVTM, CDR2 ANQGSEA. The CDR3 spans 17 residues. This CDR3 is CSVVGTSGLSSYNEQFF. In DNA, the CDR3 is TGCAGCGTTGTTGGTACTAGCGGCTTGAGCTCCTACAATGAGCAGTTCTTC.

This chain links TRBV6-5 with TRBJ1-1, with a tentative D call TRBD1 (5 bases). Germline-derived CDR1 and CDR2 are MNHEY and SVGAGI. V was trimmed by 6 bases and J by 4 bases, leaving 15 bases between them. CDR3 length equals 14 residues. The CDR3 loop is CASRDTFGSTEAFF. The CDR3 region has the DNA TGTGCCAGCAGGGACACCTTCGGGAGCACTGAAGCTTTCTTT.

The chain recombines TRBV11-1 with TRBJ1-1; the D is unclear. The CDR3 sequence is 14 residues long. V lost 4 bases and J 0 bases, leaving 9 bases between the germline ends. Germline assignment: CDR1 SGHAT and CDR2 FQDESV (reference sequence). The CDR3 protein is CASSWGEVNTEAFF. CDR3 DNA sequence: TGTGCCAGCAGCTGGGGAGAGGTGAACACTGAAGCTTTCTTT. Full variable domain (missing parts from reference TRBV11-1 and TRBJ1-1): EAEVAQSPRYKITEKSQAVAFWCDPISGHATLYWYRQILGQGPELLVQFQDESVVDDSQLPKDRFSAERLKGVDSTLKIQPAELGDSAMYLCASSWGEVNTEAFFGQGTRLTVV.

The CDR3 coding sequence is TGTGCCAGCAGTTTAACGGGGGGCAGCACAGATACGCAGTATTTT. This gives the protein CASSLTGGSTDTQYF. The chain recombines TRBV28 with TRBJ2-3; TRBD2 is a possible D gene (7 bases). V was cut by 2 bases and J by 0 bases, with 9 bases left in between. CDR1 and CDR2 (germline): MDHEN, SYDVKM. The CDR3 contains 15 residues.

The chain combines TRBV9 with TRBJ2-1; D is possibly TRBD1 (6 bases). There are 19 residues in the CDR3. Trimming removed 0 bases at V and 0 bases at J, with 19 bases between. CDR1 and CDR2 from the germline V gene are SGDLS and YYNGEE. CDR3 loop: CASSVAPGQEFSSYNEQFF. CDR3 nucleotide sequence: TGTGCCAGCAGCGTAGCCCCGGGACAAGAGTTTAGCTCCTACAATGAGCAGTTCTTC.

This clone came up once. J is TRBJ1-1 and V is TRBV18; D gene unclear. This CDR3 region has 13 residues. The germline V and J ends were trimmed by 3 bases and 1 base, with 6 bases remaining between them. Germline V gene lookup returns CDR1 KGHSH and CDR2 LQKENI. The CDR3 is CASSPSKNTEAFF. CDR3 nucleotides: TGTGCCAGCTCACCGTCAAAGAACACTGAAGCTTTCTTT.

The chain couples TRBV19 to TRBJ2-7, with a possible D match to TRBD1 (5 bases). The CDR3 extends over 14 amino acids. Germline loops: CDR1 LNHDA, CDR2 SQIVND (reference sequence). V lost 5 bases and J lost 3, with 14 bases in between. The chain's CDR3 is CASSSRQWDYEQYF. The CDR3 DNA follows: TGTGCCAGTAGTTCACGACAGTGGGACTACGAGCAGTACTTC.

J is TRBJ2-7 and V is TRBV3-1 (or the pseudogene TRBV3-2), with D maybe TRBD2 (6 bases). V gave up 0 bases and J gave up 2 bases, with 14 bases separating them. In germline, CDR1 is LGHDT, CDR2 YNNKEL (reference sequence). The CDR3 runs 16 residues. The CDR3 nucleotides are TGTGCCAGCAGCCAAGACGAGCGGGCGCTCGCCTACGAGCAGTACTTC. Translating gives CASSQDERALAYEQYF.

J is TRBJ2-7 and V is TRBV7-9, with 9 bases identical to TRBD1. The CDR3 is made up of 13 amino acids. Germline V lookup: CDR1 SEHNR, CDR2 FQNEAQ (reference sequence). V lost 10 bases, J lost 2 bases, and 6 bases stayed unmatched. The CDR3 coding sequence is TGTGCCACACGGGGACAGGGCACCTACGAGCAGTACTTC. Translating it yields CATRGQGTYEQYF.

The chain couples TRBV19 to TRBJ1-4; D gene unclear. The germline V and J ends were trimmed by 0 bases and 0 bases, with 5 bases remaining between them. This CDR3 is built from 15 residues. Per germline, CDR1 LNHDA and CDR2 SQIVND (reference sequence). DNA for the CDR3: TGTGCCAGTAGTATAGAAGGAGCAACTAATGAAAAACTGTTTTTT. Encoded protein: CASSIEGATNEKLFF.

The chain recombines TRBV27 with TRBJ2-7, with 13 bases lining up with TRBD2. The germline gives CDR1 MNHEY, CDR2 SMNVEV (reference sequence). The trim removed 3 bases at V and 2 bases at J, leaving 4 bases unmatched. The CDR3 length is 16 residues. The CDR3 DNA reads TGTGCCAGCAGTTTCCGGACTAGCGGGGGACCCTACGAGCAGTACTTC. It codes for CASSFRTSGGPYEQYF.

This chain connects TRBV11-2 to TRBJ2-3; 7 bases match TRBD1. This CDR3 contains 13 residues. The germline CDR1 and CDR2 sequences are SGHAT and FQNNGV. The V and J ends lost 7 bases and 9 bases, in that order; junction bases with no gene match: 10. The CDR3 spells CASTMVLGQTQYF. The CDR3 nucleotides read TGTGCCAGCACCATGGTACTGGGACAGACGCAGTATTTT.

This clone appeared a single time. This chain uses TRBV2 with TRBJ2-1, with 14 bases identical to TRBD2. With V trimmed by 4 bases and J by 2 bases, 10 bases remained unmatched. Per the germline V gene, CDR1 is SNHLY and CDR2 is FYNNEI. The CDR3 loop spans 19 amino acids. This chain's CDR3 is CASSGPGTSGSKTYNEQFF. CDR3 coding DNA: TGTGCCAGCAGTGGTCCCGGGACTAGCGGGAGTAAGACCTACAATGAGCAGTTCTTC.

The V call is TRBV5-1, the J call TRBJ1-1; D not certain. Trimming cost V 0 bases and J 0 bases, with 9 bases left between them. The germline gives CDR1 SGHRS, CDR2 YFSETQ. The CDR3 totals 15 residues. The chain's CDR3 is CASSLDSSMNTEAFF. Here the CDR3 DNA reads TGCGCCAGCAGCTTGGACTCGTCGATGAACACTGAAGCTTTCTTT.

This rearrangement joins TRBV6-5 to TRBJ1-5, with D maybe TRBD1 (5 bases). V lost 6 bases and J 5 bases, leaving 14 bases between the germline ends. The CDR3 totals 14 residues. CDR1 is MNHEY, CDR2 SVGAGI, per germline. The CDR3 here is CASSGVRGDQPQHF. CDR3 nucleotides: TGTGCCAGCAGCGGGGTTCGGGGGGATCAGCCCCAGCATTTT.

The chain links TRBV7-9 to TRBJ1-4; D call uncertain. The V end was cut by 5 bases, the J end by 4 bases, with 14 bases between. This CDR3 contains 15 residues. Germline CDR1 reads SEHNR; CDR2 reads FQNEAQ (reference sequence). CDR3 coding DNA: TGTGCCAGCAGCGCGAGCGCGGGCCTTAATGAAAAACTGTTTTTT. This sequence encodes CASSASAGLNEKLFF.

CDR3 region: CSASRPGQGANGYTF. DNA for the CDR3: TGCAGTGCTAGTCGCCCGGGACAGGGGGCAAATGGCTACACCTTC. This chain links TRBV20-1 with TRBJ1-2, with 12 bases lining up with TRBD1. Trimming cost V 3 bases and J 6 bases; bases outside gene matches: 8. Germline CDR1 DFQATT, CDR2 SNEGSKA (reference sequence). This CDR3 is 15 amino acids long.

As DNA, the CDR3 is TGCGCCAGCAGCCCCTTGGGACTAGCGGGGGTAAATGAGCAGTTCTTC. This translates into CASSPLGLAGVNEQFF. The chain carries TRBV4-1 and TRBJ2-1; 14 bases fit TRBD2. This CDR3 is built from 16 residues. The junction had 6 bases not matched to a gene; V was cut back by 4 bases and J by 7 bases. Germline lookup yields CDR1 MGHRA and CDR2 YSYEKL.

V gene TRBV5-1 combines with J gene TRBJ2-7; 9 nucleotides match TRBD2. Germline V gene sequence: CDR1 SGHRS, CDR2 YFSETQ. CDR3 size: 14 residues. The V and J ends lost 6 bases and 7 bases, in that order; junction bases with no gene match: 11. Here the CDR3 reads CASTSLAGEGEQYF. The CDR3 nucleotides are TGCGCCAGCACCTCACTAGCGGGTGAAGGGGAGCAGTACTTC.